The clone carrying this TCR beta chain appeared a single time. A much larger clone lies a single base off, so this may be a read error. The CDR3 loop spans 18 amino acids. Germline V gene sequence: CDR1 SGHDT, CDR2 YYEEEE. Specified time point: patch test 1, 2 weeks after DPC sensitization. The treatment is: therapeutic diphenylcyclopropenone sensitization with weekly scalp DPC. Researchers sampled blood before each patch test went on. The data derive from a study of human T cells and chemical hapten exposure. The overall study: 2% DPC applied to an approximately 2 cm by approximately 2 cm arm area sensitized donors. There were per-sample TCR yield variations, arising mainly from small pooled library volume differences.

MiXCR was run by TCRdb on the RACE reads, yielding one entry per CDR3 protein. The table includes approximately 49,000 distinct CDR3 sequences, 9% to 9.5% detected once. The sequence was obtained from a woman in her forties or fifties with alopecia areata. Some clones in this sample may be carry-over from other donors' samples. The sample in question was whole blood, obtained in connection with sensitization to the hapten diphenylcyclopropenone (DPC). V gene TRBV5-6 combines with J gene TRBJ2-7; TRBD2 aligns across 9 bases. The CDR3: CASSLVMVSGRNFYVQYF. For the CDR3, the DNA is TGTGCCAGCAGCTTGGTGATGGTTAGCGGGAGAAATTTCTACGTGCAGTACTTC. The full variable domain, its missing parts supplied by reference TRBV5-6 and TRBJ2-7, is DAGVTQSPTHLIKTRGQQVTLRCSPKSGHDTVSWYQQALGQGPQFIFQYYEEEERQRGNFPDRFSGHQFPNYSSELNVNALLLGDSALYLCASSLVMVSGRNFYVQYFGPGTRLTVT.